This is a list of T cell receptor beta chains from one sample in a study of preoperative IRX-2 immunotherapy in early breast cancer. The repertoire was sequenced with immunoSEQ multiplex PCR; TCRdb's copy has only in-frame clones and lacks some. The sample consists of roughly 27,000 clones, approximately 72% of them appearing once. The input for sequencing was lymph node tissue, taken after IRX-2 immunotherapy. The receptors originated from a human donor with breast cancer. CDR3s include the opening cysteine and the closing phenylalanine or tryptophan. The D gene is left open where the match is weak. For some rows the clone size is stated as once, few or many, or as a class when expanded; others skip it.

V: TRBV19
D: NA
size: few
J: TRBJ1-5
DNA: TGTGCCAGTTCCCCCCTTAATAATCAGCCCCAGCATTTT
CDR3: CASSPLNNQPQHF

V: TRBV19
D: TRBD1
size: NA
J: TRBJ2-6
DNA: TGTGCCAGTAGTACGAACAGGGGAAAGGGCTCTGGGGCCAACGTCCTGACTTTC
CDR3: CASSTNRGKGSGANVLTF

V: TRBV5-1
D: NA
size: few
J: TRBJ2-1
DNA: TGCGCCAGCAGCTTAAGAGCGGGTGGGGACAATGAGCAGTTCTTC
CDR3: CASSLRAGGDNEQFF

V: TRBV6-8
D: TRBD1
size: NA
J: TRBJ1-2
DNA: TGTGCCAGCGGGGGACAGATTAACTATGGCTACACCTTC
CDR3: CASGGQINYGYTF

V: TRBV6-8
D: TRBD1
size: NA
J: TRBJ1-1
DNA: TGTGCCAGCAGTTACAGGGGGCGCGACACTGAAGCTTTCTTT
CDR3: CASSYRGRDTEAFF

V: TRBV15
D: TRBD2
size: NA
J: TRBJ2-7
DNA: TGTGCCACCAGCAGAGTGACTTCAGGGCGTAGCGGGACCTACGAGCAGTACTTC
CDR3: CATSRVTSGRSGTYEQYF

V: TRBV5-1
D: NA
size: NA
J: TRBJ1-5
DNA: TGCGCCAGCAGCTTATCTTTGGGATACCAGCCCCAGCATTTT
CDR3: CASSLSLGYQPQHF

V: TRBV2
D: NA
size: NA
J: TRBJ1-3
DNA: TGTGCCAGCAGCGGGACAACCGGAAACACCATATATTTT
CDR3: CASSGTTGNTIYF

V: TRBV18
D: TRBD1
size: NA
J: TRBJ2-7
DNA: TGTGCCAGCTCACTAACGACAGGGGTAAGGTACGAGCAGTACTTC
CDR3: CASSLTTGVRYEQYF

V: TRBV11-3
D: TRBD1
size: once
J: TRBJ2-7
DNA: TGTGCCAGCAGCTTAGGAGTCCAGGGGGTAAGCGAGCAGTACTTC
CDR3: CASSLGVQGVSEQYF

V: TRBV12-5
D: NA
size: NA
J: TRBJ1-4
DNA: TGTGCCAGCTTGGGACGGGGGGGGCGCGATGAAAAACTGTTTTTT
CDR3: CASLGRGGRDEKLFF

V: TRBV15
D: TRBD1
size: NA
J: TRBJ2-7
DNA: TGTGCCACCAGCAGGGAACAGGGGGCAACCTACGAGCAGTACTTC
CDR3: CATSREQGATYEQYF

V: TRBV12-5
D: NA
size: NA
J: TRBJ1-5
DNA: TGTGCCAGCACCCCTCGCAGAGAACAGCCCCAGCATTTT
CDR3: CASTPRREQPQHF

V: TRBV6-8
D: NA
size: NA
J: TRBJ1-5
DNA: TGTGCCAGCAGTGACCCCTTGGGGCAGCGCAATCAGCCCCAGCATTTT
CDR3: CASSDPLGQRNQPQHF

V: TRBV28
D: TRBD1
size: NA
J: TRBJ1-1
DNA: TGTGCCAGCAGTTTAATCTCGACAGGGGGGACTGAAGCTTTCTTT
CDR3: CASSLISTGGTEAFF

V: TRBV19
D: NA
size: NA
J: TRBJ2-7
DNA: TGTGCCAGCAGAACCCAGGACGGGCCCTACGAGCAGTACTTC
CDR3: CASRTQDGPYEQYF

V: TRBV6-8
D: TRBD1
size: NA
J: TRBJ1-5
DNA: TGTGCCAGCAGTCAGGACAGGTTTAGGCCCCAGCATTTT
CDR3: CASSQDRFRPQHF

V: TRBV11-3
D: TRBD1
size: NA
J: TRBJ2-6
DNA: TGTGCCAGCAGCGCACCTGACAGGGGTCAGTACTCTGGGGCCAACGTCCTGACTTTC
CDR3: CASSAPDRGQYSGANVLTF

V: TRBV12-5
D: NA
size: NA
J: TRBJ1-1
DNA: TGTGCTAGTGGTTTGGTACATGGGGGAAGCACTGAAGCTTTCTTT
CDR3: CASGLVHGGSTEAFF

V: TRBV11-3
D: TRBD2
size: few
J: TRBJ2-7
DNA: TGTGCCAGCAGCCACTCCAAAGTTGGGAGGGTCTACTACGAGCAGTACTTC
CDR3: CASSHSKVGRVYYEQYF

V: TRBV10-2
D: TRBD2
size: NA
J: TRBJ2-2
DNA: TGCGCCAGCAGTTTACACGTAGCGGGGACCGGGGAGCTGTTTTTT
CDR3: CASSLHVAGTGELFF

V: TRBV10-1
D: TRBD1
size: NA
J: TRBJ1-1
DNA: TGCGCCAGCAGCACCGGGACAGGGGGCTCTGAAGCTTTCTTT
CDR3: CASSTGTGGSEAFF

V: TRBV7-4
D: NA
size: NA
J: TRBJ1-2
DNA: TGTGCCAGCAGCTTAGAAGAAAACTATGGCTACACCTTC
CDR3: CASSLEENYGYTF

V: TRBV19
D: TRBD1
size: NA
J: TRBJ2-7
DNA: TGTGCCAGTAGTATACGATCCGGGACAGGGAGCGAGCAGTACTTC
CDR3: CASSIRSGTGSEQYF

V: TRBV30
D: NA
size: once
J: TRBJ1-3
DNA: TGTGGGAGGACGGAAAGCTCTGGAAACACCATATATTTT
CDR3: CGRTESSGNTIYF

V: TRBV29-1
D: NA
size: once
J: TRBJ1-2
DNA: TGCAGCGTTGGGACCAACTCGAGGGGCTACACCTTC
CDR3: CSVGTNSRGYTF

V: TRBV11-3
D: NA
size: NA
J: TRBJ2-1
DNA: TGTGCCAGCAGCTTAGGTGGGAGTAGCGTCGGTGAGCAGTTCTTC
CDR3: CASSLGGSSVGEQFF

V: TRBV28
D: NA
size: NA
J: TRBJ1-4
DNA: TGTGCCAGCAAAAGTTATAATGAAAAACTGTTTTTT
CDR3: CASKSYNEKLFF

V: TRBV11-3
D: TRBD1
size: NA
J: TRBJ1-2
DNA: TGTGCCAGCAGCCCGCGGGACAGGTATAACTATGGCTACACCTTC
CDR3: CASSPRDRYNYGYTF

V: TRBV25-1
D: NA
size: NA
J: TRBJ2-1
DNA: TGTGCCAGCAGTGAACCAGAATTAGCGCGGAATGAGCAGTTCTTC
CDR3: CASSEPELARNEQFF

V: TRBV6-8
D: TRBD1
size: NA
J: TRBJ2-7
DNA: TGTGCCAGCACGGTTCGGGGACAGGGACACTACGAGCAGTACTTC
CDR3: CASTVRGQGHYEQYF

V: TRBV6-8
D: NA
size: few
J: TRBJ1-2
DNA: TGTGCCAGCAGTTACTCGACGGTCGGGTATGGCTACACCTTC
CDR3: CASSYSTVGYGYTF

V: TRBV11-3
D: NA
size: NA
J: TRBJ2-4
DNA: TGTGCCAGCAGCTTAGAGCGGAGTCTAACCAAAAACATTCAGTACTTC
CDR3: CASSLERSLTKNIQYF

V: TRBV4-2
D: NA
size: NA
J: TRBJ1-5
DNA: TGTGCAAGTCGCTTGCGCGGCAATCAGCCCCAGCATTTT
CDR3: CASRLRGNQPQHF

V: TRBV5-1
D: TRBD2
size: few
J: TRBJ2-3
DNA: TGCGCCAGCAGCTCGGAGGGACTAGCGGCTAATACGCAGTATTTT
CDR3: CASSSEGLAANTQYF

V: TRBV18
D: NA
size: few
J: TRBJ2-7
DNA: TGTGCCAGCTCACCGACGGACGGGGGGCTCGAGCAGTACTTC
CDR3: CASSPTDGGLEQYF

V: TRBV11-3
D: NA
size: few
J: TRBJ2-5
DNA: TGTGCCAGCAGCCGAGGGGACTCGTCCTTTGAGACCCAGTACTTC
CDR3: CASSRGDSSFETQYF

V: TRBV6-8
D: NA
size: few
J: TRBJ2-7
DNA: TGTGCCAGCAGCCGGACCGACAGACTCTACGAGCAGTACTTC
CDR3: CASSRTDRLYEQYF

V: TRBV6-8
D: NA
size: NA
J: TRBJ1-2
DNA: TGTGCCAGCAGTTACTCGAATCGGAACGATGGCTACACCTTC
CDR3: CASSYSNRNDGYTF

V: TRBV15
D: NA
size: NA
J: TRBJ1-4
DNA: TGTGCCACCAGCAGAGCCTCCGGGCAGGGTGAAAAACTGTTTTTT
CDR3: CATSRASGQGEKLFF

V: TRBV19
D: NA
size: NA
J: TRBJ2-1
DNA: TGTGCCAGTAGTATTTCGGGCGGAAGCTCCTACAATGAGCAGTTCTTC
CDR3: CASSISGGSSYNEQFF

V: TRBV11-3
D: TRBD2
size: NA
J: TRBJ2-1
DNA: TGTGCCAGCAGCTTGGGAGCGGGAAACATCTACAATGAGCAGTTCTTC
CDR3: CASSLGAGNIYNEQFF

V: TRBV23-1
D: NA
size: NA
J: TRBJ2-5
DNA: TGCGCCAGCAGCCAACACTCTCAGGGCGGAGAGACCCAGTACTTC
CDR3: CASSQHSQGGETQYF

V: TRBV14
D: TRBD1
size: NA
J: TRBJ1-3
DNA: TGTGCCAGCAGCTACGGACAGGCCAGCTCTGGAAACACCATATATTTT
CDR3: CASSYGQASSGNTIYF

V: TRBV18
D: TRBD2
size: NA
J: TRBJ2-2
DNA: TGTGCCAGCTCACTACTACTAGCGGACACCGGGGAGCTGTTTTTT
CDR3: CASSLLLADTGELFF

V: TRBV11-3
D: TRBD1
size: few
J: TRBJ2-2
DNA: TGTGCCAGCAGCCTCCGGGACAGGGGAGGCGGGGAGCTGTTTTTT
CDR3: CASSLRDRGGGELFF

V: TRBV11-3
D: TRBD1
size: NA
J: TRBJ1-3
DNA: TGTGCCAGCGGAACAGGGGGCAGTGGAAACACCATATATTTT
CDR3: CASGTGGSGNTIYF

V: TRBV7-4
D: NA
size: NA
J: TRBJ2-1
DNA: TGTGCCAGCAGTAATGGGCCGGGAAATGAGCAGTTCTTC
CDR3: CASSNGPGNEQFF

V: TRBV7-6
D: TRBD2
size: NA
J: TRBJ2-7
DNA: TGTGCCAGCAGCCAAGCGTCGGCGGGAGAAACCGGAGGGCAGTACTTC
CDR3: CASSQASAGETGGQYF

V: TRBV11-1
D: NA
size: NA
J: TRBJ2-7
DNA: TGTGCCAGCAGCACCGACCTACAGGCTGCCGAGCAGTACTTC
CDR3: CASSTDLQAAEQYF

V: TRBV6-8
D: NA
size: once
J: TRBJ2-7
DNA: TGTGCCAGCAGTTACCCGCCAGGGATCCCCTACGAGCAGTACTTC
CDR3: CASSYPPGIPYEQYF

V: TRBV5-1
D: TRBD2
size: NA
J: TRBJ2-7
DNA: TGCGCCAGCAGCCCCGGACTAGCGGGAGTGGGGGTCGAGCAGTACTTC
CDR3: CASSPGLAGVGVEQYF

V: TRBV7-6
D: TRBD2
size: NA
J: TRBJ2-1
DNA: TGTGCCAGCAGCCCGCCGGGACTAGCGGGTTACAATGAGCAGTTCTTC
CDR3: CASSPPGLAGYNEQFF

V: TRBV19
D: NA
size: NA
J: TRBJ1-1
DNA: TGTGCCAGTAGTACACCCGGACGGACCTCGGGGACTGAAGCTTTCTTT
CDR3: CASSTPGRTSGTEAFF

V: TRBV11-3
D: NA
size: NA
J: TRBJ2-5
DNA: TGTGCCAGCAGCTTAGTAGGAGGAGGGGTTAAAGAGACCCAGTACTTC
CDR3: CASSLVGGGVKETQYF